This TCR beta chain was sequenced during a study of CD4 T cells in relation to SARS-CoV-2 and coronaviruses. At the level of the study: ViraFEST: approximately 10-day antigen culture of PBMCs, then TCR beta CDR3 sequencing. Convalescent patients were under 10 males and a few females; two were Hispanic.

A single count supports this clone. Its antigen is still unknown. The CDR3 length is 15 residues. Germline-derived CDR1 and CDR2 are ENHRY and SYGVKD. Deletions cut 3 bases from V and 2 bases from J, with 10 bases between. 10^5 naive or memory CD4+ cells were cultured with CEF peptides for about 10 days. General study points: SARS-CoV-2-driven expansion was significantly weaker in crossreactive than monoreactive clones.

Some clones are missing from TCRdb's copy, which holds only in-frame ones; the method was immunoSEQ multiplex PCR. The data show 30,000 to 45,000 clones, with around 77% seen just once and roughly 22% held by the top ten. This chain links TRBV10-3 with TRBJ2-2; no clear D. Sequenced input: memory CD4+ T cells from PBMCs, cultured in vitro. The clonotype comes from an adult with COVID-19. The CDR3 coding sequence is TGTGCCATCAGTGAAGTTAACAGTAACACCGGGGAGCTGTTTTTT. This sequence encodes CAISEVNSNTGELFF.